This entry lists 30 T cell receptor beta chains sequenced from one sample in a study of T cell changes during pregnancy in multiple sclerosis (dated by TCRdb to the late 2010s). The library was generated by the immunoSEQ multiplex PCR assay. TCRdb stores this immuneACCESS table with in-frame sequences only. Part of the clones is absent; in the studies checked, under half of the shortfall reflects unresolved V genes, and no reason is known for the rest. In this sample the table shows tens of thousands of clones, around 94% of which occur a single time. 2% to 2.5% of the sample is in the top ten clones. Sequencing used peripheral blood, obtained before pregnancy. All receptors come from a female donor with multiple sclerosis, enrolled in a pregnancy study.

This chain links TRBV9 with TRBJ2-7; 12 nucleotides agree with TRBD2. Per germline, CDR1 SGDLS and CDR2 YYNGEE. Trimming took 0 bases from V and 2 from J; bases not matched to a gene: 0. This CDR3 contains 15 residues. This chain's CDR3 is CASSVGTSGAYEQYF. CDR3 in DNA: TGTGCCAGCAGCGTAGGGACTAGCGGGGCCTACGAGCAGTACTTC.

The chain employs TRBV19 and TRBJ1-1; D perhaps matches TRBD1 (5 bases). Deletions cut 11 bases from V and 1 base from J, with 20 bases between. The CDR3 loop spans 15 amino acids. Germline CDR1 and CDR2: LNHDA and SQIVND (reference sequence). Here the CDR3 DNA reads TGTGCCGCCCACCCGGGCAGGGCGGAGAACACTGAAGCTTTCTTT. It yields the protein CAAHPGRAENTEAFF.

The chain couples TRBV19 to TRBJ2-3, with 9 bases aligning to TRBD2. The CDR3 is 16 residues long. Germline CDR1 is LNHDA and CDR2 is SQIVND (reference sequence). The junction had 10 bases not matched to a gene; V was cut back by 3 bases and J by 6 bases. CDR3 region: CASSIGLAGITDTQYF. In nucleotides, the CDR3 is TGTGCCAGTAGTATTGGTCTAGCGGGAATCACCGATACGCAGTATTTT.

The rearrangement links TRBV18 to TRBJ1-1, with 8 bases that match TRBD1. With 3 bases clipped from V and 0 bases from J, the junction kept 9 bases outside the gene matches. CDR3 length: 17 amino acids. Looked up from germline, CDR1 is KGHSH and CDR2 is LQKENI. CDR3 sequence: CASSPGQVLTMNTEAFF. In nucleotides, the CDR3 is TGTGCCAGCTCACCGGGACAGGTGCTTACCATGAACACTGAAGCTTTCTTT.

V is TRBV5-4 and J is TRBJ2-7, with 14 bases identical to TRBD2. The CDR3 has 16 residues. J was trimmed by 7 bases and V by 0 bases; bases with no gene match: 6. Germline loops: CDR1 SGHNT, CDR2 YYREEE (reference sequence). The CDR3 loop reads CASSLAGTSGRREQYF. For the CDR3, the DNA is TGTGCCAGCAGCTTGGCCGGGACTAGCGGGAGAAGAGAGCAGTACTTC.

The chain joins TRBV5-1 to TRBJ2-5; TRBD2 agrees at 9 bases. Trimming removed 0 bases from V and 0 bases from J; junction bases left unmatched: 3. Germline CDR1 reads SGHRS; CDR2 reads YFSETQ. The CDR3 is 16 amino acids. In nucleotides, the CDR3 is TGCGCCAGCAGCTTGGGCAGCGGGAGGTACCAAGAGACCCAGTACTTC. As protein: CASSLGSGRYQETQYF.

The chain uses TRBV15 and TRBJ2-2; the D gene is possibly TRBD1 (5 bases). Germline values: CDR1 LNHNV, CDR2 YYDKDF (reference sequence). This CDR3 is 12 amino acids long. Trimming removed 4 bases from V and 6 bases from J, with 6 bases in between. The CDR3: CATSKGSGELFF. The CDR3 DNA is TGTGCCACCAGCAAGGGGTCCGGGGAGCTGTTTTTT.

This clone was counted once. The chain combines TRBV18 with TRBJ1-5, with D possibly matching TRBD1 (5 bases). Germline V gives CDR1 KGHSH, CDR2 LQKENI. There are 14 residues in the CDR3. Trimming took 4 bases from V and 2 from J, leaving 9 bases between them. This CDR3 is CASSQGIGNQPQHF. The CDR3 DNA follows: TGTGCCAGCTCACAGGGGATCGGCAATCAGCCCCAGCATTTT.

The rearrangement uses TRBV28 and TRBJ2-5, with 7 bases aligning to TRBD1. Germline lookup yields CDR1 MDHEN and CDR2 SYDVKM. CDR3 size: 13 residues. The J segment lost 1 base and the V segment lost 5 bases, leaving 1 base of the junction unmatched. The CDR3 is CASSRDSQETQYF. CDR3 nucleotide sequence: TGTGCCAGCAGTCGGGACAGCCAAGAGACCCAGTACTTC.

DNA of the CDR3: TGCGCCAGCAGCCAGGGACAGGGTGTTTCTACGAGCAATCAGCCCCAGCATTTT. This sequence encodes CASSQGQGVSTSNQPQHF. The gene calls are TRBV4-1 and TRBJ1-5; 9 nucleotides align to TRBD1. Germline CDR1 and CDR2: MGHRA and YSYEKL. V lost 3 bases, J lost 1 base, and 10 bases stayed unmatched. The CDR3 is made up of 18 amino acids.

The chain links TRBV7-2 to TRBJ2-5, with 10 bases aligning to TRBD1. The V and J ends lost 4 bases and 4 bases, in that order; junction bases with no gene match: 6. The CDR3 consists of 15 residues. Germline V lookup: CDR1 SGHTA, CDR2 FQGNSA. The CDR3 here is CASSSRTGGAETQYF. CDR3 nucleotides: TGTGCCAGCAGCTCCCGGACAGGGGGGGCAGAGACCCAGTACTTC.

The chain recombines TRBV28 with TRBJ1-3; no clear D gene. Germline V lookup: CDR1 MDHEN, CDR2 SYDVKM. The CDR3 contains 13 residues. V lost 2 bases and J 2 bases, leaving 4 bases between the germline ends. In DNA form, the CDR3 reads TGTGCCAGCAGTTTACGGGCTGGAAACACCATATATTTT. This codes for CASSLRAGNTIYF.

CDR3 sequence reads: CASRYGQGTTNEKLFF. The CDR3 DNA sequence: TGCGCCAGCAGGTATGGACAGGGCACAACTAATGAAAAACTGTTTTTT. This chain connects TRBV5-1 to TRBJ1-4; 8 nucleotides match TRBD1. V trimming: 5 bases; J trimming: 0 bases; junction bases outside the gene matches: 6. Per germline, CDR1 SGHRS and CDR2 YFSETQ. The CDR3 has 16 residues.

This chain links TRBV5-4 with TRBJ1-2; unclear D gene. CDR3 length equals 14 residues. Germline V gene sequence: CDR1 SGHNT, CDR2 YYREEE (reference sequence). The V end lost 6 bases, the J end lost 4 bases, and 16 bases lay between the germline ends. The CDR3 loop is CASNHWGAGYGYTF. In DNA, the CDR3 is TGTGCCAGCAACCATTGGGGTGCGGGCTATGGCTACACCTTC. Full variable domain (remainder filled in from reference TRBV5-4 and TRBJ1-2): ETGVTQSPTHLIKTRGQQVTLRCSSQSGHNTVSWYQQALGQGPQFIFQYYREEENGRGNFPPRFSGLQFPNYSSELNVNALELDDSALYLCASNHWGAGYGYTFGSGTRLTVV.

The CDR3 loop reads CASFHRDSSYGYTF. The DNA for the CDR3 is TGTGCTAGCTTCCACAGGGATAGTAGCTATGGCTACACCTTC. J is TRBJ1-2 and V is TRBV12-5; D may be TRBD1 (6 bases). Deletions cut 9 bases from V and 4 bases from J, with 18 bases between. CDR1 is LGHNT and CDR2 is FRNRAP in the germline V gene. The CDR3 runs to 14 residues.

The chain has TRBV27 and TRBJ2-1; D ambiguous. The length of the CDR3 is 14 residues. Trimming pared 2 bases from V and 5 bases from J, leaving 10 bases between. Germline V gene sequence: CDR1 MNHEY, CDR2 SMNVEV (reference sequence). Here the CDR3 reads CASSLGAKHNEQFF. Written as DNA, the CDR3 is TGTGCCAGCAGTTTAGGAGCGAAGCACAATGAGCAGTTCTTC.

The rearrangement joins TRBV30 to TRBJ2-5, with 10 bases identical to TRBD2. The CDR3 loop spans 13 amino acids. The trim removed 2 bases at V and 5 bases at J, leaving 2 bases unmatched. Germline V CDR1 and CDR2: GTSNPN, SVGIG (reference sequence). The CDR3 protein is CAWSSGRGETQYF. CDR3 DNA sequence: TGTGCCTGGAGTAGCGGGAGGGGGGAGACCCAGTACTTC.

This clone was counted only a few times. V is TRBV6-5 and J is TRBJ1-1; D not resolved. This CDR3 is 13 amino acids long. V gave up 6 bases and J gave up 0 bases, with 8 bases separating them. The germline V gene has CDR1 MNHEY and CDR2 SVGAGI. The CDR3 DNA reads as TGTGCCAGCAGCGGGATCATGAACACTGAAGCTTTCTTT. Protein sequence: CASSGIMNTEAFF.

This sequence joins TRBV6-4 and TRBJ2-3; 8 bases line up with TRBD1. The ends lost 6 bases at V and 6 bases at J; junction bases unmatched: 5. CDR3 length: 13 residues. Germline CDR1 MRHNA, CDR2 SNTAGT. The CDR3 sequence is CASSQDRVDTQYF. The CDR3 nucleotides are TGTGCCAGCAGCCAGGACAGGGTGGATACGCAGTATTTT.

The chain is built from TRBV6-5 and TRBJ2-1; D gene unclear. Trimming pared 10 bases from V and 7 bases from J, leaving 11 bases between. The germline gives CDR1 MNHEY, CDR2 SVGAGI. There are 11 residues in the CDR3. CDR3 amino acids: CATSLRNEQFF. CDR3 DNA sequence: TGTGCCACCTCTCTACGGAATGAGCAGTTCTTC.

This chain uses TRBV6-4 with TRBJ2-6, with a tentative D call TRBD2 (5 bases). Germline loops: CDR1 MRHNA, CDR2 SNTAGT. The CDR3 length is 17 residues. The V end was cut by 2 bases, the J end by 0 bases, with 11 bases between. CDR3 sequence (DNA): TGTGCCAGCAGTGACGACGGGGTTAGCTCTGGGGCCAACGTCCTGACTTTC. Translating it yields CASSDDGVSSGANVLTF.

This chain uses TRBV15 with TRBJ2-1; D gene ambiguous. This CDR3 has 14 residues. V was clipped by 0 bases and J by 8 bases, with 11 bases between them. Per germline, CDR1 LNHNV and CDR2 YYDKDF (reference sequence). DNA of the CDR3: TGTGCCACCAGCAGAGATTTCGCCAACTATGAGCAGTTCTTC. This codes for CATSRDFANYEQFF.

This clone was found once. The chain carries TRBV12-1 and TRBJ1-1; the D call of TRBD1 is as the table states it, not checked on the DNA. TRBV12-1 is a documented pseudogene. CDR3 length: 18 amino acids. CDR3 residues: CASSFDILARGRSTEAFF. CDR3 nucleotide sequence: TGTGCCAGCAGCTTTGATATATTGGCGAGGGGGCGGTCAACTGAAGCTTTCTTT.

The chain recombines TRBV6-6 with TRBJ2-7; possibly TRBD1 for D (5 bases). Trimming removed 8 bases at V and 0 bases at J, with 14 bases between. Germline CDR1 reads MNHNY; CDR2 reads SVGAGI (reference sequence). This CDR3 is built from 14 residues. CDR3: CASYDSQSSYEQYF. The CDR3, as DNA: TGTGCCAGCTACGACAGCCAAAGCTCCTACGAGCAGTACTTC.

The V and J genes are TRBV4-1 and TRBJ1-1; no clear D gene. Trimming took 0 bases from V and 1 from J, leaving 18 bases between them. Germline V gene sequence: CDR1 MGHRA, CDR2 YSYEKL. CDR3 length equals 18 residues. The CDR3 spells CASSQDIQAHNRNTEAFF. In DNA form, the CDR3 reads TGCGCCAGCAGCCAAGATATCCAGGCGCACAACCGGAACACTGAAGCTTTCTTT.

The V and J genes are TRBV6-6 and TRBJ1-5; 8 bases agree with TRBD1. V trimming: 0 bases; J trimming: 2 bases; junction bases outside the gene matches: 3. The CDR3 covers 16 residues. Germline CDR1 is MNHNY and CDR2 is SVGAGI (reference sequence). CDR3 coding DNA: TGTGCCAGCAGTTACTCACCGGACAGGGGCAATCAGCCCCAGCATTTT. Amino acids: CASSYSPDRGNQPQHF.

The chain joins TRBV27 to TRBJ2-5; no definite D call. Per the germline V gene, CDR1 is MNHEY and CDR2 is SMNVEV (reference sequence). The CDR3 totals 9 residues. With 9 bases removed from V and 4 bases from J, the gap between germline ends came to 3 bases. DNA for the CDR3: TGTGCCAGTCGAGAGACCCAGTACTTC. Protein sequence: CASRETQYF.

The chain uses TRBV5-1 and TRBJ1-2; D uncertain. V was pared by 0 bases and J by 4 bases, with 13 bases between. The CDR3 is 15 amino acids. The germline CDR1 and CDR2 sequences are SGHRS and YFSETQ. CDR3 protein: CASSLDGSVSYGYTF. The CDR3 nucleotides are TGCGCCAGCAGCTTGGACGGGTCCGTAAGCTATGGCTACACCTTC.

This chain links TRBV18 with TRBJ1-1, with 8 bases fitting TRBD1. The CDR3 extends over 15 amino acids. V dropped 2 bases and J dropped 6; count of bases not matched to a gene: 8. In germline, CDR1 is KGHSH, CDR2 LQKENI. In nucleotides, the CDR3 is TGTGCCAGCTCACCAGGACAGGGACTTTACTCTGAAGCTTTCTTT. It encodes CASSPGQGLYSEAFF.

This chain uses TRBV2 with TRBJ2-2; D remains unclear. V dropped 7 bases and J dropped 6 bases, with 18 bases sitting between them. Germline V gene data show CDR1 as SNHLY and CDR2 as FYNNEI. This CDR3 contains 15 residues. The CDR3 DNA sequence: TGTGCCAGCATCCCAGAAGTCAGTGGTCCCGGGGAGCTGTTTTTT. Protein product: CASIPEVSGPGELFF.